This T cell receptor (beta chain) was recorded in a study of T-cell reconstitution after alpha-beta-depleted transplantation in children. The V gene's germline CDR1 is MDHEN and CDR2 SYDVKM. CDR3 length: 15 amino acids. The V gene end was trimmed by 6 bases and the J gene end by 5 bases; junction bases not matched to a gene: 10. This clonotype has just a few counts. A library of TCRbeta sequences, prepared with unique molecular identifiers, was generated. TCRdb analysed the PCR reads with MiXCR anew, one entry per CDR3 protein. There are about 610,000 distinct CDR3 sequences in the sample; roughly a tenth occur only once, and about 4.2% lies in the top ten.

This specimen was PBMCs from the stem cell graft donor, taken from the stem cell graft. The TCR comes from a human donor who donated a stem cell graft to a child with acute myeloid leukemia. This chain connects TRBV28 to TRBJ2-3, with 8 bases identical to TRBD2. The CDR3 nucleotides are TGTGCCAGCAGCCCGGGGGGGGCCGGTGAAGATACGCAGTATTTT. Its translation: CASSPGGAGEDTQYF.